The clone carrying this TCR beta chain was found once. Its antigen is not known. This entry belongs to a study of T cell repertoires in urothelial bladder cancer. Study background: The approximately twelve resected lesions were three cT0, three cTa, three cT1 and three cT2 or greater. Overall study results and limits: Infiltrating lymphocytes: median approximately 2% in carcinoma versus approximately 13% in benign specimens. One T-cell clone reached up to roughly 15% of carcinoma infiltrating lymphocytes.

The repertoire was sequenced with immunoSEQ multiplex PCR; TCRdb's copy has only in-frame clones and lacks some. Of 6,800 or so clones in the sample, about 70% were seen once. Germline V gives CDR1 MNHNS, CDR2 SASEGT. This CDR3 region has 13 residues. J gave up 7 bases and V 5 bases, and 2 bases lay outside the gene matches. Sequencing input: tumor-infiltrating cells from bladder cancer. The TCR sequence derives from a human donor with urothelial carcinoma. The chain couples TRBV6-1 to TRBJ1-5, with 10 bases identical to TRBD1. The CDR3 DNA reads TGTGCCAGCAGTTGGACAGGGGGGCAGCCCCAGCATTTT. Translation gives CASSWTGGQPQHF.